These T cell receptor beta chains were read from a single sample in a study of blood T cell repertoires in COVID-19. Data came from immunoSEQ multiplex PCR; TCRdb stores just in-frame clones and leaves some out. This table holds 150,000 to 200,000 clones, about nine tenths found once. The sequencing input was peripheral blood. Source of these receptors: a man in his thirties or forties with COVID-19, enrolled during active disease. CDR3s include the opening cysteine and the closing phenylalanine or tryptophan. The D gene is left open where the match is weak. The size entry is marked missing in some rows and otherwise reads once, few, many or a size class.

d_call,j_call,clone_size,cdr3_length,v_call,cdr3_nt,cdr3_aa
.,TRBJ2-3,.,13,TRBV27,TGTGCCAGCAGTCCCTCCCGGGGGAATACGCAGTATTTT,CASSPSRGNTQYF
TRBD2,TRBJ2-5,.,14,TRBV11-1,TGTGCCAGCAGCCCGGTAACCCTGACTAGCGGGCCTTACTTC,CASSPVTLTSGPYF
.,TRBJ2-5,.,15,TRBV18,TGTGCCAGCTCACCAGGAGGTCGGCTCCAAGAGACCCAGTACTTC,CASSPGGRLQETQYF
TRBD2,TRBJ2-3,once,17,TRBV18,TGTGCCAGCTCACCAGGACTAGCAAGTTCTAGCACAGATACGCAGTATTTT,CASSPGLASSSTDTQYF
.,TRBJ2-5,once,14,TRBV19,TGTGCCAGTAGTATTGGTAGGGGAAGATGGACCCAGTACTTC,CASSIGRGRWTQYF
.,TRBJ2-1,once,14,TRBV7-8,TGTGCCAGCGGTAAGACTCGCTCCTACAATGAGCAGTTCTTC,CASGKTRSYNEQFF
TRBD1,TRBJ1-5,.,13,TRBV30,TGTGCCTGGAGCCCCACAGGGGCTCAGCCCCAGCATTTT,CAWSPTGAQPQHF
.,TRBJ1-1,.,12,TRBV7-9,TGTGCCAGCAGTCTCGGGGGGGAAAAAGCTTTCTTT,CASSLGGEKAFF
TRBD1,TRBJ1-2,once,16,TRBV6-4,TGTGCCAGCAGTGACTCGTTGGGACAGGGAATAGGTGGCTACACCTTC,CASSDSLGQGIGGYTF
.,TRBJ1-1,.,14,TRBV10-3,TGTGCCATCTATGATCAGGTGAAGAACACTGAAGCTTTCTTT,CAIYDQVKNTEAFF
TRBD1,TRBJ1-3,.,15,TRBV19,TGTGCCAGTAGTGACCGGGACAGCTCTGGAAACACCATATATTTT,CASSDRDSSGNTIYF
.,TRBJ1-5,.,11,TRBV21-1,TGTGCCAGCAGCAAAGGGGCAGGGGAGGGTTTT,CASSKGAGEGF
.,TRBJ2-1,.,13,TRBV4-2,TGTGCCAGCAGCCAAGACCCTTACAATGAGCAGTTCTTC,CASSQDPYNEQFF
.,TRBJ2-7,.,15,TRBV30,TGTGCCTGGCGCCCGGGTGTTCTTAGGCAAGCCGGGCAGTACTTC,CAWRPGVLRQAGQYF
TRBD1,TRBJ1-4,.,14,TRBV6-5,TGTGCCAGCAGTCCTAGACAGGGTCTAGAAAAACTGTTTTTT,CASSPRQGLEKLFF
.,TRBJ2-1,.,12,TRBV20-1,TGCAGTGCTAGTACGCCTATTTCCATGGAGTTCTTC,CSASTPISMEFF
.,TRBJ2-6,.,15,TRBV5-1,TGCGCCAGCAGCTTGACAGCATCTGGGGCCAACGTCCTGACTTTC,CASSLTASGANVLTF
TRBD2,TRBJ2-7,.,14,TRBV9,TGTGCCAGCAGCGTAGCCACTAGCGGGAACGAGCAGTACTTC,CASSVATSGNEQYF
TRBD1,TRBJ2-3,.,15,TRBV10-3,TGTGCCATCAGTGACCCGGGACAGGGGGCGGATACGCAGTATTTT,CAISDPGQGADTQYF
.,TRBJ1-2,.,14,TRBV28,TGTGCCAGCAGTTTGTGGACAACTAACTATGGCTACACCTTC,CASSLWTTNYGYTF
TRBD1,TRBJ2-7,.,17,TRBV15,TGTGCCACCAGCAGAGATAGAGGGACAGGTAGCGCCCACGAGCAGTACTTC,CATSRDRGTGSAHEQYF
.,TRBJ2-1,.,16,TRBV5-6,TGTGCCAGCAGCTTGGCCTATTCGCATGGAGACAATGAGCAGTTCTTC,CASSLAYSHGDNEQFF
TRBD1,TRBJ2-2,few,14,TRBV2,TGTGCCAGCAGGGGGACAGTAAACACCGGGGAGCTGTTTTTT,CASRGTVNTGELFF
.,TRBJ1-1,.,13,TRBV5-6,TGTGCCAGCAGTCTCCCTCCTGAGACTGAAGCTTTCTTT,CASSLPPETEAFF
TRBD2,TRBJ2-7,.,15,TRBV27,TGTGCCAGCAGTTCGGGACTAGCGGGACTCTCCGAGCAGTACTTC,CASSSGLAGLSEQYF
TRBD1,TRBJ1-5,.,14,TRBV2,TGTGCCAGCAGTTGGACAGGGGGCAATCAGCCCCAGCATTTT,CASSWTGGNQPQHF
TRBD2,TRBJ2-1,once,15,TRBV7-9,TGTGCCAGCAGCCTTCTCCTAGCGGGAGTGAATGAGCAGTTCTTC,CASSLLLAGVNEQFF
TRBD1,TRBJ1-2,.,15,TRBV6-5,TGTGCCAGCAGTTACTCTTGGGACAGGGGGAATGGCTACACCTTC,CASSYSWDRGNGYTF